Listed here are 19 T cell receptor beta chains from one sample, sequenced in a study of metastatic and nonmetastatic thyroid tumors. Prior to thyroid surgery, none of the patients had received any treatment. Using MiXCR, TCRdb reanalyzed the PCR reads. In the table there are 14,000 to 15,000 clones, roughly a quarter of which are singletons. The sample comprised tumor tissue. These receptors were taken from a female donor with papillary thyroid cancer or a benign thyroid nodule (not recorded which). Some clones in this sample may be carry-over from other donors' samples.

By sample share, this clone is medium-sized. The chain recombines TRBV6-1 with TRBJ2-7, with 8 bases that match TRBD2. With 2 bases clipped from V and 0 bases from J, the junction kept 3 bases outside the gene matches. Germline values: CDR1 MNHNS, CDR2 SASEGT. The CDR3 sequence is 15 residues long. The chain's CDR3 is CASSEIAGSSYEQYF. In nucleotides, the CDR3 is TGTGCCAGCAGTGAAATAGCGGGGAGCTCCTACGAGCAGTACTTC.

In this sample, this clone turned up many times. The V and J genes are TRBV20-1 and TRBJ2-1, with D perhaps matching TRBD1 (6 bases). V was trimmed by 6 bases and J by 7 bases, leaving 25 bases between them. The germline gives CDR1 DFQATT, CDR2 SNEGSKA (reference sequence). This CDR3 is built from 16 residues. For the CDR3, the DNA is TGCAGTGCGAGCCTCTGGGGGCGCCCTGGGAGTAATGAGCAGTTCTTC. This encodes CSASLWGRPGSNEQFF.

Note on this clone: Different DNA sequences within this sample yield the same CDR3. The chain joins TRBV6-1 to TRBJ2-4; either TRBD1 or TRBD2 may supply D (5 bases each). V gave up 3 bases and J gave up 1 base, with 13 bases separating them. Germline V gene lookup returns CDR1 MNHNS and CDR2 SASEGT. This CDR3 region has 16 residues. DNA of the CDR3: TGTGCCAGCAGTGAGTACGGGGCCCTGGCCAAAAACATTCAGTACTTC. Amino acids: CASSEYGALAKNIQYF.

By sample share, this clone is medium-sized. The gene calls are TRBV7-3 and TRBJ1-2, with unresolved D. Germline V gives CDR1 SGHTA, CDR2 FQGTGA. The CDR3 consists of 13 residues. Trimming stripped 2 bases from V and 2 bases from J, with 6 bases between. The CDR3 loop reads CASSLDKNYGYTF. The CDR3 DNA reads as TGTGCCAGCAGCTTAGACAAGAACTATGGCTACACCTTC.

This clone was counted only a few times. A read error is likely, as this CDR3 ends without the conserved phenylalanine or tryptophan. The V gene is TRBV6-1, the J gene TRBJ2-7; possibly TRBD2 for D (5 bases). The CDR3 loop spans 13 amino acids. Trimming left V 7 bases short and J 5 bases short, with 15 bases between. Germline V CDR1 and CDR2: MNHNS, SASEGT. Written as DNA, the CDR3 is TGTGCCAGCAACCGGTACGGGGTCGACGAGCAGTACTTA. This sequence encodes CASNRYGVDEQYL.

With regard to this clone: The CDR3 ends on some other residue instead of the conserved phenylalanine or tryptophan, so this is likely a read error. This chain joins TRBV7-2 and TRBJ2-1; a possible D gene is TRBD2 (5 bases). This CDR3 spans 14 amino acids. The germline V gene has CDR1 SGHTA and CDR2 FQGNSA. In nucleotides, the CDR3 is TGTGCGAGCAGCTTACCCTCGAGCGGAGGCCAGCAGTTCCTC. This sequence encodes CASSLPSSGGQQFL.

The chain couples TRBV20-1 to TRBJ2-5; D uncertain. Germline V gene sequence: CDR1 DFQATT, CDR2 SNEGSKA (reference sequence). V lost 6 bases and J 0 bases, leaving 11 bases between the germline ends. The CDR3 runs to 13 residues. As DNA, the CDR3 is TGCAGTGCACCTGACGTTAACCAAGAGACCCAGTACTTC. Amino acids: CSAPDVNQETQYF.

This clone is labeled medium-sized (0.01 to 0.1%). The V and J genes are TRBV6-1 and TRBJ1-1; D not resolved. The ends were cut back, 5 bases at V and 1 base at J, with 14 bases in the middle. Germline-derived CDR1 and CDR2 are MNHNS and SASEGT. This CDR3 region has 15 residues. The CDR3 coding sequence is TGTGCCAGCAGTATTTCCCGGGCCTCGAACACTGAAGCTTTCTTT. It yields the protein CASSISRASNTEAFF.

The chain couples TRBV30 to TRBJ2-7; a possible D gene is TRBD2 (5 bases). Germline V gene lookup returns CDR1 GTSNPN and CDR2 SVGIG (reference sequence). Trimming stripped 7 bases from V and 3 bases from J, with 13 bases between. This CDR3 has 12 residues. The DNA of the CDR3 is TGTGCCTTCAATCGGGGTGGCTACGAGCAGTACTTC. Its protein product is CAFNRGGYEQYF.

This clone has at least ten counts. The CDR3 DNA follows: TGTGCCAGCAGCGCCAATTCGGGGGGCGAGCAGTACTTC. Translation gives CASSANSGGEQYF. This sequence joins TRBV5-4 and TRBJ2-7, with 7 bases lining up with TRBD2. Trimming cost V 4 bases and J 6 bases; bases outside gene matches: 7. This CDR3 has 13 amino acids. Germline V lookup: CDR1 SGHNT, CDR2 YYREEE (reference sequence).

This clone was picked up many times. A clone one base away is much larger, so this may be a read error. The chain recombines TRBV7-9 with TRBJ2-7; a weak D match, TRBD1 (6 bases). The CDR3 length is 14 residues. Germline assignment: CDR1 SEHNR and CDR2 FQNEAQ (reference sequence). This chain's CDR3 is CASSFGQPSYEQHF. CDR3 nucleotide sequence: TGTGCCAGCAGCTTCGGACAGCCCTCCTACGAGCAGCACTTC.

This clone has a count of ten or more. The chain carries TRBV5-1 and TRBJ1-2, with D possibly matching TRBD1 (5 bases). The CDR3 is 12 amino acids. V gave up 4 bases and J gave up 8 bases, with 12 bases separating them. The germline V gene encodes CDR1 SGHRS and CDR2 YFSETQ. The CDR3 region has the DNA TGCGCCAGCAGCCCGGGGGTGAGCGGCTACACCTTC. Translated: CASSPGVSGYTF.

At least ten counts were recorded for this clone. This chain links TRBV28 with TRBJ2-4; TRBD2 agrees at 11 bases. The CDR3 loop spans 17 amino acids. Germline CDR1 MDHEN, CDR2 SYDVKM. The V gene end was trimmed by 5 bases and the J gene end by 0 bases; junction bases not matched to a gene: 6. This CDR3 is CASSPGLADLAKNIQYF. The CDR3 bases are TGTGCCAGCAGTCCGGGACTAGCGGATCTAGCCAAAAACATTCAGTACTTC.

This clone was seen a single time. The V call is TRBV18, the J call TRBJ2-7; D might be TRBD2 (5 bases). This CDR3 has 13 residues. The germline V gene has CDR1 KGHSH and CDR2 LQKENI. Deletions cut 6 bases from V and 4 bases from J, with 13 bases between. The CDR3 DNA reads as TGTGCCAGCTCGCCTACTAGAAATTACGAGCAGTACTTC. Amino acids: CASSPTRNYEQYF.

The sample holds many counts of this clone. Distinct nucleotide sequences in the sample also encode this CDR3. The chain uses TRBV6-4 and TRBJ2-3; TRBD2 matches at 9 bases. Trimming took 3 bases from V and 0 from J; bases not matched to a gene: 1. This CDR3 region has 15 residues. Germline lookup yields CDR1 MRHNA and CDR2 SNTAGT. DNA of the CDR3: TGTGCCAGCAGTGAGGGGACTAGCAGCACAGATACGCAGTATTTT. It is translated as CASSEGTSSTDTQYF.

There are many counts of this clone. The DNA of the CDR3 is TGTGCCAGCGCAGAGTGGGCCACCCAAAACATTCAGTACTTC. It codes for CASAEWATQNIQYF. The chain links TRBV19 to TRBJ2-4; no firm D call. The CDR3 has 14 residues. The germline V gene encodes CDR1 LNHDA and CDR2 SQIVND (reference sequence). V lost 9 bases, J lost 5 bases, and 17 bases lay in between.

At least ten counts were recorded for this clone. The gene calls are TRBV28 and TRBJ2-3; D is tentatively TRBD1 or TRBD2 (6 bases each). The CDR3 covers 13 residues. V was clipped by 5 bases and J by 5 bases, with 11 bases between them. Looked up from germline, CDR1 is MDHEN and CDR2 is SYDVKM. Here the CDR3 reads CASSRGGQDTQYF. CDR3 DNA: TGTGCCAGCAGTCGAGGGGGGCAAGATACGCAGTATTTT. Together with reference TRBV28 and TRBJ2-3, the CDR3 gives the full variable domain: DVKVTQSSRYLVKRTGEKVFLECVQDMDHENMFWYRQDPGLGLRLIYFSYDVKMKEKGDIPEGYSVSREKKERFSLILESASTNQTSMYLCASSRGGQDTQYFGPGTRLTVL.

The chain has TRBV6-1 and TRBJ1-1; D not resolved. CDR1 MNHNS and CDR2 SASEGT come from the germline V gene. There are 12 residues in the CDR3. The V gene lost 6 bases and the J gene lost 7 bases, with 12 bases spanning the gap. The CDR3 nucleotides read TGTGCCAGCAGCCTTTTAAGGGATGAAGCTTTCTTT. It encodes CASSLLRDEAFF.

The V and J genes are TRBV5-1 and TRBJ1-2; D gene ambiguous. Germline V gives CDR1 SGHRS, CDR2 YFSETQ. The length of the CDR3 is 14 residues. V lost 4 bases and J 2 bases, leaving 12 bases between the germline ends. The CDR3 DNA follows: TGCGCCAGCAGCCCATCGCCGGGAAACTATGGCTACACCTTC. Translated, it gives CASSPSPGNYGYTF.